The entry that follows covers one TCR beta chain sequence. The V segment lost 5 bases and the J segment 4 bases; nucleotides outside the gene matches: 4. The length of the CDR3 is 13 residues. The germline gives CDR1 GTSNPN, CDR2 SVGIG (reference sequence). These data are taken from a study of blood T cell repertoires in COVID-19. Study background: Sample material is recorded as cDNA or gDNA derived from T cells, B-cell-depleted T cells, or PBMCs.

Under the authors' procedure: Reference gene primer amplification yielded estimated nucleated cell counts. Only in-frame clones appear in the TCRdb table, and some are missing; sequencing was by immunoSEQ multiplex PCR. V and J calls and clone size come straight from that table; D and trimming were deduced from the DNA. The sample has a few hundred thousand clones, over 70% seen once. The chain couples TRBV30 to TRBJ1-5; 8 bases align to TRBD1. The specimen was peripheral blood. The TCR was taken from a woman in her 50s with acute or convalescent COVID-19. CDR3 DNA: TGTGCCTGGCGGACAGGGTTTAATCAGCCCCAGCATTTT. It is translated as CAWRTGFNQPQHF.